This is a list of T cell receptor beta chains from one sample in a study of OX40 agonist ivuxolimab in advanced cancers. Sequencing was performed with immunoSEQ multiplex PCR; in TCRdb, only in-frame clones are kept and a portion is missing. The table records tens of thousands of clones, around 81% of them present only once. Sequenced here: CD4+ or CD8+ T cells sorted from blood, sampled in a trial of the OX40 agonist ivuxolimab. The receptor set was obtained from an adult with an advanced solid tumor such as melanoma, head and neck, liver or kidney cancer. Both conserved end residues are part of each CDR3. The D gene is left open where the match is weak. The size of a clone is reported for some rows only, either as once, few or many, or as a class for expanded clones.

D	V	size	J	DNA	CDR3
TRBD2	TRBV5-1	NA	TRBJ2-7	TGCGCCAGCAGCTTCGAGAGACTAGCGGGGTTCGAGCAGTACTTC	CASSFERLAGFEQYF
NA	TRBV2	NA	TRBJ1-6	TGTGCCAGCAGCCTACAAGGCAGGGGAGGGAATTCACCCCTCCACTTT	CASSLQGRGGNSPLHF
TRBD1	TRBV9	NA	TRBJ2-2	TGTGCCAGCAGCGCCGAGGGACAGGGATACACCGGGGAGCTGTTTTTT	CASSAEGQGYTGELFF
TRBD2	TRBV6-4	NA	TRBJ2-7	TGTGCCAGCAGTGACTCGAAGCGGGAGTCCTACGAGCAGTACTTC	CASSDSKRESYEQYF
TRBD1	TRBV18	NA	TRBJ2-2	TGTGCCAGCTCACCGGGACAGGGGTACGCCGGGGAGCTGTTTTTT	CASSPGQGYAGELFF
NA	TRBV5-6	NA	TRBJ1-2	TGTGCCAGCAGCCTATGGACAGCCTATGGCTACACCTTC	CASSLWTAYGYTF
NA	TRBV7-2	NA	TRBJ1-2	TGTGCCAGCAGCTTGGAGGGACGGAGTAACTATGGCTACACCTTC	CASSLEGRSNYGYTF
NA	TRBV4-1	NA	TRBJ2-6	TGCGCCAGCAGCCAACCAGGGGACCTGCCCTCTGGGGCCAACGTCCTGACTTTC	CASSQPGDLPSGANVLTF
TRBD1	TRBV7-2	once	TRBJ2-7	TGTGCCAGCAGCTACGGGACAGGGGCCTACGAGCAGTACTTC	CASSYGTGAYEQYF
TRBD1	TRBV18	NA	TRBJ2-7	TGTGCCAGCTCACCGGAGGGACAGGGTGTGACCTACGAGCAGTACTTC	CASSPEGQGVTYEQYF
NA	TRBV5-1	NA	TRBJ2-6	TGCGCCAGCAGCTACTCTGGGGCCAACGTCCTGACTTTC	CASSYSGANVLTF
NA	TRBV7-2	NA	TRBJ2-5	TGTGCCAGCGAAGTGAAGGCCAACAGTGACCAAGAGACCCAGTACTTC	CASEVKANSDQETQYF
NA	TRBV18	once	TRBJ2-5	TGTGCCAGCTCAAGTCTAGAGACCCAGTACTTC	CASSSLETQYF
NA	TRBV11-3	NA	TRBJ1-1	TGTGCCAGCAGCTTGCAGAGGGGCACTGAAGCTTTCTTT	CASSLQRGTEAFF
TRBD1	TRBV7-2	NA	TRBJ2-7	TGTGCCAGCAGCGATCGGGACAGCAGCTCCTACGAGCAGTACTTC	CASSDRDSSSYEQYF
NA	TRBV6-5	NA	TRBJ2-2	TGTGCCAGCAGTTTGCGGAGGTACACCGGGGAGCTGTTTTTT	CASSLRRYTGELFF
TRBD1	TRBV11-2	NA	TRBJ2-2	TGTGCCAGCAGTCTCATGACAGGGGGCAAGGGCGGGGAGCTGTTTTTT	CASSLMTGGKGGELFF
TRBD1	TRBV28	NA	TRBJ1-2	TGTGCCAGCAGTGCGACAGGGGTGGGCTACACCTTC	CASSATGVGYTF
TRBD1	TRBV19	NA	TRBJ1-2	TGTGCCAGTAGTACTCCCCGGGACAGAAACTATGGCTACACCTTC	CASSTPRDRNYGYTF
NA	TRBV5-8	NA	TRBJ2-7	TGTGCCAGCAGCTTTCCAGGGGTCTACGAGCAGTACTTC	CASSFPGVYEQYF
TRBD1	TRBV27	few	TRBJ1-2	TGTGCCAGCAGTCTGGACAGGTCTAACTATGGCTACACCTTC	CASSLDRSNYGYTF
NA	TRBV27	few	TRBJ1-5	TGTGCCAGCAGTTTATGGGCGGGTTTGGGAGGAAATCAGCCCCAGCATTTT	CASSLWAGLGGNQPQHF
NA	TRBV7-3	NA	TRBJ1-5	TGTGCCAGCAGCTCAACACCAGATCAGCCCCAGCATTTT	CASSSTPDQPQHF
NA	TRBV5-4	NA	TRBJ2-2	TGTGCCAGCAGCCCCCGGGCCGGGACAACGAACACCGGGGAGCTGTTTTTT	CASSPRAGTTNTGELFF
TRBD2	TRBV11-2	NA	TRBJ2-3	TGTGCCAGCAGCTTCGGCGGGAGGGCCATCTCAGATACGCAGTATTTT	CASSFGGRAISDTQYF
NA	TRBV11-2	NA	TRBJ2-3	TGTGCCAGCAGCCCCACGACTAATACGCAGTATTTT	CASSPTTNTQYF
TRBD2	TRBV7-9	once	TRBJ2-7	TGTGCCAGCAGCTTAGTAATAGCGGGAAGCTCCTACGAGCAGTACTTC	CASSLVIAGSSYEQYF
TRBD2	TRBV5-4	NA	TRBJ2-5	TGTGCCAGCAGCTCCTTGGGACTAGCGGGAGGTCGAGAGACCCAGTACTTC	CASSSLGLAGGRETQYF
NA	TRBV7-9	NA	TRBJ1-3	TGTGCCAGCAGCCCCTATCAGGGGTCGGCTGGAAACACCATATATTTT	CASSPYQGSAGNTIYF
TRBD1	TRBV7-2	NA	TRBJ2-7	TGTGCCAGCAGTTTAACCCCCGCGACAGGGGGCTCGAACGAGCAGTACTTC	CASSLTPATGGSNEQYF
NA	TRBV11-2	NA	TRBJ2-2	TGTGCCAGCAGCTTAGATCTCTTCGGGAACACCGGGGAGCTGTTTTTT	CASSLDLFGNTGELFF
TRBD1	TRBV9	once	TRBJ1-2	TGTGCCAGCAGAGGACAGGGGGTTAGCTATGGCTACACCTTC	CASRGQGVSYGYTF
NA	TRBV5-1	NA	TRBJ2-6	TGCGCCAGCAGCTTGGGGCTCTTCGGGGCCAACGTCCTGACTTTC	CASSLGLFGANVLTF
NA	TRBV5-4	NA	TRBJ2-5	TGTGCCAGCAGCCCACAGGGCCAAGCCTACCAAGAGACCCAGTACTTC	CASSPQGQAYQETQYF
NA	TRBV18	NA	TRBJ2-3	TGTGCCAGCTCACCACCGGTAGGCACAGATACGCAGTATTTT	CASSPPVGTDTQYF
NA	TRBV6-5	NA	TRBJ1-2	TGTGCCAGCAGAGTCCACGGGGGGGGGAACTATGGCTACACCTTC	CASRVHGGGNYGYTF
TRBD1	TRBV5-1	once	TRBJ2-2	TGCGCCAGCAGCTTGGAGTCAGGGGGCAACACCGGGGAGCTGTTTTTT	CASSLESGGNTGELFF
NA	TRBV18	few	TRBJ2-7	TGTGCCAGCTCAGAAGGGACGGGAGCCTACGAGCAGTACTTC	CASSEGTGAYEQYF
TRBD1	TRBV7-8	NA	TRBJ2-1	TGTGCCAGCAGCTTAAGCGGACAGGGGCTCCACAATGAGCAGTTCTTC	CASSLSGQGLHNEQFF
NA	TRBV4-2	NA	TRBJ2-5	TGTGCCAGCAGCCAAGAGGGAACAGTCCAAGAGACCCAGTACTTC	CASSQEGTVQETQYF
NA	TRBV6-1	NA	TRBJ2-7	TGTGCCAGCAGCCTAGCCGGACAGACGGGGGGGCAGTACTTC	CASSLAGQTGGQYF
NA	TRBV6-6	NA	TRBJ2-4	TGTGCCAGCACAGATAAGTCCGGCCCCTTTCAGTACTTC	CASTDKSGPFQYF